This T cell receptor (beta chain) came from a study of blood T cell repertoires in COVID-19. For the study at large: Acute and convalescent COVID-19 specimens originated in the United States, Italy and Spain. From T cells, B-cell-depleted T cells, or PBMCs came the material, which was cDNA or gDNA.

Original analysis: Using reference gene primer amplification, nucleated cell counts were estimated. Some clones are missing from TCRdb's copy, which holds only in-frame ones; the method was immunoSEQ multiplex PCR. V and J calls and clone size are those listed in that table; D and trimming were worked out from the DNA. This sample has fewer than 450,000 clones, with 90% found just once. V was trimmed by 5 bases and J by 7 bases, leaving 15 bases between them. CDR3 length: 13 amino acids. Material: PBMCs or T cells enriched from blood (not recorded which). The TCR was taken from a man younger than 35 who had recovered from COVID-19. V gene TRBV12-3 or TRBV12-4 combines with J gene TRBJ2-7; tentative D call: TRBD2 (6 bases). The CDR3 DNA reads TGTGCCAGCAGTCAAATGTGGGGGGTGGAGCAGTACTTC. This gives the protein CASSQMWGVEQYF.